This TCR beta chain was sequenced during a study of human T cells and chemical hapten exposure. The CDR3 consists of 14 residues. Germline lookup yields CDR1 SQVTM and CDR2 ANQGSEA. Trimming left V 4 bases short and J 4 bases short, with 13 bases between. This clonotype was detected only a few times. TCRdb called the RACE reads again in MiXCR, with one record for every CDR3 protein. Of approximately 260,000 distinct CDR3 sequences in the sample, about 9% are singletons; the top ten hold 2% to 2.5%. Indicated time point: pre-sensitization, week 0. Treatment here: therapeutic diphenylcyclopropenone sensitization with weekly scalp DPC.

V usage is TRBV29-1 and J usage is TRBJ1-4; tentatively, D is TRBD1 (5 bases). The sample was whole blood, taken in connection with sensitization to the hapten diphenylcyclopropenone (DPC). The source is a woman aged 35 to 49 with alopecia areata. Some clones in this sample may be carry-over from other donors' samples. The CDR3 sequence: CSVAGTGVNEKLFF. For the CDR3, the DNA is TGCAGCGTTGCTGGGACGGGGGTTAATGAAAAACTGTTTTTT.